The 9 T cell receptor delta chains in this list originate from one sample, sequenced in a study of Vδ1+ human thymocytes. Findings and caveats of the study: In the thymus, TRG and TRD repertoires looked highly polyclonal with Gaussian CDR3 lengths.

Extracted RNA was reverse transcribed into cDNA. Pooled V-gene forward primers with one constant-region reverse primer generated the CDR3 amplicons by multiplex PCR. TCRdb called clones anew from the multiplex PCR reads with CATT. This sample yields about 54,000 delta-chain clones, of which more than 15% are seen a single time; approximately 0.5% belongs to the top ten. The antigens of these receptors remain unknown. Sequenced sample: Vdelta1+ gamma-delta thymocytes from the thymus. Subset in this sample: FACS-sorted CD3+ TCRalphabeta- TCRVdelta1+ TCRVdelta2- thymocytes. These receptors all come from a boy under two years old who had congenital heart surgery.

This chain joins TRDV1 and TRDJ1; D is perhaps TRDD2 (5 bases). Per germline, CDR1 TSWWSYY and CDR2 QGS. This CDR3 is 15 amino acids long. Between the trimmed V and J ends, which lost 9 bases and 7 bases, there was a span of 24 bases. The CDR3 here is CALLLRGPYSPKLIF. CDR3 DNA sequence: TGTGCTCTGTTACTAAGGGGCCCCTACTCCCCTAAACTCATCTTT.

The table lists this clone with a few counts. The chain carries TRDV1 and TRDJ1; TRDD2 is a possible D gene (7 bases). The CDR3 length is 20 residues. The germline V and J ends were trimmed by 6 bases and 0 bases, with 29 bases remaining between them. Germline V gene data show CDR1 as TSWWSYY and CDR2 as QGS. This CDR3 reads CALGSYVTSGVPTYTDKLIF. CDR3 nucleotides: TGTGCTCTTGGTTCCTACGTTACTTCTGGGGTCCCTACATACACCGATAAACTCATCTTT.

This chain links TRDV1 with TRDJ1; the D gene is possibly TRDD3 (5 bases). The CDR3 loop spans 17 amino acids. Germline values: CDR1 TSWWSYY, CDR2 QGS. Trimming removed 7 bases from V and 8 bases from J, with 29 bases in between. The CDR3 loop is CALVSALGGFVDRKLIF. For the CDR3, the DNA is TGTGCTCTTGTTTCCGCTCTAGGGGGGTTCGTCGATAGGAAACTCATCTTT.

The V gene is TRDV1, the J gene TRDJ1; D is undetermined. V was clipped by 2 bases and J by 0 bases, with 16 bases between them. This CDR3 is built from 17 residues. Germline CDR1 and CDR2: TSWWSYY and QGS. CDR3 nucleotides: TGTGCTCTTGGGGAAGGCGGTCAACCCCTGTACACCGATAAACTCATCTTT. It encodes CALGEGGQPLYTDKLIF.

This clone was counted a few times. The V call is TRDV1, the J call TRDJ1; D ambiguous. Germline V lookup: CDR1 TSWWSYY, CDR2 QGS. CDR3 length: 14 residues. V dropped 1 base and J dropped 1 base, with 7 bases sitting between them. CDR3 sequence reads: CALGEPLGTDKLIF. The CDR3 DNA reads TGTGCTCTTGGGGAACCTCTAGGCACCGATAAACTCATCTTT.

The genes are TRDV1 and TRDJ1; 10 positions agree with TRDD3. The CDR3 is 20 amino acids. In germline, CDR1 is TSWWSYY, CDR2 QGS. The V gene end was trimmed by 5 bases and the J gene end by 0 bases; junction bases not matched to a gene: 18. The DNA for the CDR3 is TGTGCTCTTGGGAACGGCCTTCCTAGACTTACTGGGGGATACACCGATAAACTCATCTTT. This encodes CALGNGLPRLTGGYTDKLIF.

The gene calls are TRDV1 and TRDJ1; the match to TRDD3 covers 12 bases. CDR3 length: 22 residues. J was trimmed by 3 bases and V by 2 bases; bases with no gene match: 22. Germline lookup yields CDR1 TSWWSYY and CDR2 QGS. The CDR3 protein is CALGEKPLPTLGDTGRADKLIF. For the CDR3, the DNA is TGTGCTCTTGGGGAAAAGCCCCTTCCTACACTGGGGGATACAGGTCGGGCCGATAAACTCATCTTT.

This clone has just a few counts. V gene TRDV1 combines with J gene TRDJ1, with TRDD2 matching 9 bases. The germline gives CDR1 TSWWSYY, CDR2 QGS. The CDR3 loop spans 20 amino acids. Germline trimming cut 5 bases from V and 0 bases from J; bases unmatched to any gene: 19. The DNA of the CDR3 is TGTGCTCTTGGGCCTTCTCCTTCCTACCCGGGGGATCAGTACACCGATAAACTCATCTTT. It yields the protein CALGPSPSYPGDQYTDKLIF.

The chain uses TRDV1 and TRDJ1; 7 nucleotides agree with TRDD3. The CDR3 has 21 amino acids. The germline V gene encodes CDR1 TSWWSYY and CDR2 QGS. V shed 2 bases and J 0 bases; nucleotides not matched to a gene: 21. The CDR3 is CALGELFVLGVIAPNTDKLIF. The CDR3 nucleotides are TGTGCTCTTGGGGAATTATTCGTGCTGGGGGTTATCGCCCCAAACACCGATAAACTCATCTTT.